Below are 27 T cell receptor beta chains sequenced from a single sample in a study of blood T cell repertoires in COVID-19 (dated by TCRdb to about 2020). Library generation was performed with the immunoSEQ multiplex PCR assay. Sourced from immuneACCESS, this table was stored by TCRdb with only in-frame sequences that have V and J called. A share of the clones is absent; for the studies checked, an unresolved V gene accounts for under half, and the remainder has no known explanation. Recorded for this sample are fewer than 250,000 clones; 83% of them occurred a single time. The top ten clonotypes cover roughly 7% of the sample. What was sequenced was peripheral blood. These receptor sequences come from a woman aged 50 to 60 with acute or convalescent COVID-19.

V and J are TRBV6-6 and TRBJ1-1; no clear D gene. The V gene's germline CDR1 is MNHNY and CDR2 SVGAGI (reference sequence). There are 14 residues in the CDR3. Trimming took 6 bases from V and 3 from J, leaving 14 bases between them. CDR3 DNA sequence: TGTGCCAGCAGCCACAAGGAGGGCTACACTGAAGCTTTCTTT. Protein product: CASSHKEGYTEAFF.

V and J are TRBV28 and TRBJ2-1, with 11 bases identical to TRBD1. Losses at the gene ends were 5 bases for V and 8 bases for J; bases not matched to a gene: 8. This CDR3 has 15 amino acids. The germline CDR1 and CDR2 sequences are MDHEN and SYDVKM. The CDR3 is CASSPLGTGGYEQFF. The CDR3 coding sequence is TGTGCCAGCAGTCCACTAGGGACAGGGGGTTATGAGCAGTTCTTC.

V gene TRBV24-1 combines with J gene TRBJ2-7; the match to TRBD1 covers 8 bases. After removal of 8 bases from V and 5 bases from J, the junction contained 13 bases not matched to a gene. Germline V gives CDR1 KGHDR, CDR2 SFDVKD. The CDR3 contains 15 residues. The CDR3 DNA reads TGTGCCACCAACGGAAGGACAGGGAGTATCCACGAGCAGTACTTC. It yields the protein CATNGRTGSIHEQYF.

The rearrangement uses TRBV18 and TRBJ2-7; the match to TRBD1 covers 9 bases. Trimming at V came to 6 bases and at J to 1 base, leaving 4 bases not matched to a gene. Germline loops: CDR1 KGHSH, CDR2 LQKENI. The CDR3 extends over 14 amino acids. CDR3 loop: CASSGQGFSYEQYF. DNA of the CDR3: TGTGCCAGCTCGGGACAGGGTTTTTCCTACGAGCAGTACTTC.

The chain couples TRBV19 to TRBJ2-1, with a tentative D call TRBD2 (6 bases). The germline V gene encodes CDR1 LNHDA and CDR2 SQIVND (reference sequence). This CDR3 spans 14 amino acids. The germline V and J ends were trimmed by 5 bases and 0 bases, with 8 bases remaining between them. The CDR3 protein is CASSGGVSYNEQFF. CDR3 bases: TGTGCCAGTAGTGGAGGGGTCTCCTACAATGAGCAGTTCTTC.

The genes are TRBV5-8 and TRBJ2-5, with 7 bases aligning to TRBD1. Germline V gene sequence: CDR1 SGHTS, CDR2 YDEGEE. V lost 1 base, J lost 1 base, and 4 bases stayed unmatched. The CDR3 has 15 residues. This CDR3 is CASSLSRDSQETQYF. CDR3 DNA sequence: TGTGCCAGCAGCTTGAGTCGGGACAGCCAAGAGACCCAGTACTTC.

The rearrangement links TRBV27 to TRBJ1-6; D perhaps matches TRBD1 (6 bases). V was shortened by 1 base and J by 13 bases, with 11 bases between the two germline ends. CDR3 length equals 13 residues. Per the germline V gene, CDR1 is MNHEY and CDR2 is SMNVEV (reference sequence). CDR3 sequence (DNA): TGTGCCAGCAGTTTATTGCAGAGGGGGCCCCTCCACTTT. Its translation: CASSLLQRGPLHF.

The chain joins TRBV27 to TRBJ2-1, with D perhaps TRBD2 (7 bases). Germline V gene data show CDR1 as MNHEY and CDR2 as SMNVEV (reference sequence). V lost 4 bases and J lost 7, with 26 bases in between. This CDR3 has 18 residues. CDR3 sequence: CASSSEPQTGWGGNEQFF. CDR3 bases: TGTGCCAGCAGTTCGGAGCCCCAAACAGGGTGGGGAGGGAATGAGCAGTTCTTC.

The chain uses TRBV27 and TRBJ2-1; the match to TRBD2 covers 10 bases. Germline CDR1 and CDR2: MNHEY and SMNVEV (reference sequence). CDR3 size: 15 residues. After removal of 0 bases from V and 10 bases from J, the junction contained 6 bases not matched to a gene. As DNA, the CDR3 is TGTGCCAGCAGTTTATCGCCTAGCGGGAGACTGGAGCAGTTCTTC. Its protein product is CASSLSPSGRLEQFF.

The chain links TRBV28 to TRBJ1-5; 8 bases are a match to TRBD1. V was pared by 8 bases and J by 7 bases, with 7 bases of the junction left unmatched. This CDR3 contains 13 residues. CDR1 and CDR2 (germline): MDHEN, SYDVKM. CDR3 in amino acids: CASLTDRAQPQHF. CDR3 DNA sequence: TGTGCCAGCTTGACGGACAGGGCACAGCCCCAGCATTTT.

The rearrangement links TRBV18 to TRBJ2-3; 11 bases are shared with TRBD1. Per the germline V gene, CDR1 is KGHSH and CDR2 is LQKENI. The CDR3 runs 16 residues. Unmatched junction bases numbered 6, after V lost 3 bases and J lost 4 bases. The CDR3 nucleotides read TGTGCCAGCTCACCGCCCGGACAGGGGGCTGCAGATACGCAGTATTTT. Translating it yields CASSPPGQGAADTQYF.

The chain employs TRBV18 and TRBJ1-6; TRBD1 matches at 9 bases. The length of the CDR3 is 18 residues. With V trimmed by 2 bases and J by 7 bases, 12 bases remained unmatched. CDR1 is KGHSH and CDR2 is LQKENI in the germline V gene. CDR3 residues: CASSPSHLGTGRNSPLHF. The CDR3 DNA reads TGTGCCAGCTCACCAAGCCACCTAGGGACAGGGCGGAATTCACCCCTCCACTTT.

The table lists this clone with a count of one. V gene TRBV28 combines with J gene TRBJ2-7; 7 bases agree with TRBD1. CDR3 size: 15 residues. The V gene's germline CDR1 is MDHEN and CDR2 SYDVKM. Losses at the gene ends were 2 bases for V and 4 bases for J; bases not matched to a gene: 8. In nucleotides, the CDR3 is TGTGCCAGCAGTTTACTGGCAGGGGGTAATTACGAGCAGTACTTC. It codes for CASSLLAGGNYEQYF.

V is TRBV24-1 and J is TRBJ2-5, with 10 bases identical to TRBD2. V shed 7 bases, J shed 2 bases, and the junction held 3 bases outside the gene matches. CDR3 length equals 14 residues. In germline, CDR1 is KGHDR, CDR2 SFDVKD. The CDR3: CATSIAGGQETQYF. The CDR3 nucleotides read TGTGCCACCAGCATAGCGGGGGGACAAGAGACCCAGTACTTC.

The J gene is TRBJ2-7, the V gene TRBV28; TRBD1 matches 11 bases. The germline gives CDR1 MDHEN, CDR2 SYDVKM. The ends lost 6 bases at V and 4 bases at J; junction bases unmatched: 8. CDR3 length equals 15 residues. CDR3 in DNA: TGTGCCAGCAGCTCCCCCGGGACAGGGGGGTACGAGCAGTACTTC. Translating gives CASSSPGTGGYEQYF.

The chain employs TRBV15 and TRBJ1-2; the D is unclear. V was shortened by 4 bases and J by 6 bases, with 9 bases between the two germline ends. The CDR3 sequence is 12 residues long. The germline CDR1 and CDR2 sequences are LNHNV and YYDKDF (reference sequence). CDR3 loop: CATSNTKDGYTF. The DNA for the CDR3 is TGTGCCACCAGCAACACTAAGGATGGCTACACCTTC.

A few counts support this clone. The chain has TRBV6-5 and TRBJ1-2; D is perhaps TRBD1 (5 bases). CDR1 MNHEY and CDR2 SVGAGI come from the germline V gene. The CDR3 has 14 amino acids. Trimming removed 0 bases from V and 1 base from J, with 6 bases in between. CDR3 DNA: TGTGCCAGCAGTTACTCAGGGGTTAACTATGGCTACACCTTC. Protein sequence: CASSYSGVNYGYTF.

V gene TRBV28 combines with J gene TRBJ1-1; maybe TRBD1 (5 bases). V lost 6 bases and J lost 5, with 22 bases in between. Germline lookup yields CDR1 MDHEN and CDR2 SYDVKM. The CDR3 is made up of 16 amino acids. For the CDR3, the DNA is TGTGCCAGCAGCCACCGTGGACGGACAATGGTGACTGAAGCTTTCTTT. Amino acids: CASSHRGRTMVTEAFF.

The gene calls are TRBV4-1 and TRBJ1-5, with a tentative D call TRBD1 (5 bases). The V and J ends lost 4 bases and 6 bases respectively, with 19 bases between them. From germline, CDR1 is MGHRA and CDR2 YSYEKL. This CDR3 contains 16 residues. The CDR3 loop is CASSPSPQGIAQPQHF. The CDR3 region has the DNA TGCGCCAGCAGCCCCTCGCCCCAGGGAATAGCTCAGCCCCAGCATTTT.

The rearrangement links TRBV5-1 to TRBJ1-6, with D possibly TRBD1 on 5 matching bases. Trimming took 0 bases from V and 7 from J, leaving 11 bases between them. Germline V lookup: CDR1 SGHRS, CDR2 YFSETQ. The CDR3 runs to 15 residues. This CDR3 reads CASSLDGAANSPLHF. The DNA of the CDR3 is TGCGCCAGCAGCTTGGATGGGGCAGCGAATTCACCCCTCCACTTT.

The chain recombines TRBV5-1 with TRBJ2-5; 8 bases map to TRBD2. The germline gives CDR1 SGHRS, CDR2 YFSETQ. With V trimmed by 4 bases and J by 1 base, 6 bases remained unmatched. CDR3 length: 15 residues. The CDR3 region is CASSAGTRAQETQYF. For the CDR3, the DNA is TGCGCCAGCAGCGCGGGGACTAGGGCCCAAGAGACCCAGTACTTC.

The J gene is TRBJ2-1, the V gene TRBV19, with TRBD2 as a possible D gene (5 bases). CDR3 size: 17 residues. V lost 8 bases, J lost 0 bases, and 20 bases lay in between. Per germline, CDR1 LNHDA and CDR2 SQIVND (reference sequence). The CDR3, as DNA: TGTGCCAGTCAAAGGACTCCTTCCTCTAGCTCCTACAATGAGCAGTTCTTC. It codes for CASQRTPSSSSYNEQFF.

The chain joins TRBV6-5 to TRBJ1-1, with unresolved D. CDR1 and CDR2 (germline): MNHEY, SVGAGI. V lost 5 bases to trimming and J lost 1 base, with 14 bases between them. The CDR3 extends over 15 amino acids. The DNA for the CDR3 is TGTGCCAGCAGTCCGATTTTCGGGGAGAACACTGAAGCTTTCTTT. Encoded protein: CASSPIFGENTEAFF.

This chain links TRBV21-1 with TRBJ1-2; TRBD1, the D gene given by the table, was not confirmed from the DNA. TRBV21-1 constitutes a pseudogene. The CDR3 consists of 15 residues. This CDR3 reads CASSKGSRLYRGYTF. The CDR3 DNA reads TGTGCCAGCAGCAAAGGGTCCAGGCTATATCGTGGCTACACCTTC.

This clone was observed a few times. Other nucleotide sequences from this sample produce the same CDR3. The chain recombines TRBV7-9 with TRBJ2-3, with D perhaps matching TRBD1 (5 bases). In germline, CDR1 is SEHNR, CDR2 FQNEAQ (reference sequence). V lost 1 base and J 2 bases, leaving 7 bases between the germline ends. The CDR3 has 14 residues. The DNA for the CDR3 is TGTGCCAGCAGCTTAGAGGGGTCCACAGATACGCAGTATTTT. This translates into CASSLEGSTDTQYF. Filled out from reference TRBV7-9 and TRBJ2-3, the complete variable domain reads DTGVSQNPRHKITKRGQNVTFRCDPISEHNRLYWYRQTLGQGPEFLTYFQNEAQLEKSRLLSDRFSAERPKGSFSTLEIQRTEQGDSAMYLCASSLEGSTDTQYFGPGTRLTVL.

Written as DNA, the CDR3 is TGTGCCAGCAACCTTGGGCCGGGGGAGGTCTTAAGTTCACCCCTCCACTTT. It is translated as CASNLGPGEVLSSPLHF. The chain uses TRBV28 and TRBJ1-6, with D maybe TRBD1 (5 bases). Trimming stripped 7 bases from V and 9 bases from J, with 25 bases between. Germline V gene sequence: CDR1 MDHEN, CDR2 SYDVKM. This CDR3 contains 17 residues. The entire variable domain, with the rest obtained from reference TRBV28 and TRBJ1-6, is as follows: DVKVTQSSRYLVKRTGEKVFLECVQDMDHENMFWYRQDPGLGLRLIYFSYDVKMKEKGDIPEGYSVSREKKERFSLILESASTNQTSMYLCASNLGPGEVLSSPLHFGNGTRLTVT.

J is TRBJ1-6 and V is TRBV7-6; maybe TRBD1 (6 bases). Per germline, CDR1 SGHVS and CDR2 FNYEAQ. V lost 5 bases and J lost 6, with 17 bases in between. The CDR3 length is 16 residues. CDR3: CASSPAAGQINSPLHF. CDR3 in DNA: TGTGCCAGCAGCCCAGCAGCAGGACAGATTAATTCACCCCTCCACTTT.